This T cell receptor (beta chain) stems from a study of T cell responses to AZD1222 COVID-19 vaccine. Study-wide results and caveats: The study sampled repertoires only after the peak T cell response.

Method: immunoSEQ multiplex PCR; TCRdb's copy keeps in-frame clones and lacks some. The sample lists under 150,000 clones, about 93% occurring once. V was pared by 7 bases and J by 4 bases, with 7 bases of the junction left unmatched. CDR3 length equals 14 residues. Germline V gives CDR1 MNHEY, CDR2 SVGAGI. About this clone: Its antigen remains unknown.

This clonotype was sampled from an adult in good health. The input for sequencing was peripheral blood, taken on day 0 of AZD1222 vaccination. The chain joins TRBV6-5 to TRBJ2-7, with 10 nucleotides matching TRBD2. CDR3 amino acids: CASNLAGGSYEQYF. The DNA for the CDR3 is TGTGCCAGCAACTTAGCGGGAGGTTCGTACGAGCAGTACTTC.